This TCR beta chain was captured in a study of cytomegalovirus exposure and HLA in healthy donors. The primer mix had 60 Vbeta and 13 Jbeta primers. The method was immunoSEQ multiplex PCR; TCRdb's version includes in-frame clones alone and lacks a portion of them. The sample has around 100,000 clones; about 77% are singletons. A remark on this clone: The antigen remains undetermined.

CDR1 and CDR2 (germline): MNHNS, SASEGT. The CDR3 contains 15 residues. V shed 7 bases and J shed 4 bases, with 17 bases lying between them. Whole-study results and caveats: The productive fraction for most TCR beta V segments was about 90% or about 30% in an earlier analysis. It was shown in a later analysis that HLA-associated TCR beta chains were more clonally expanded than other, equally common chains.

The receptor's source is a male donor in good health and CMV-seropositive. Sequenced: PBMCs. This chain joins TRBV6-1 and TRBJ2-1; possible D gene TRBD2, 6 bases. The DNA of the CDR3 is TGTGCCAGCACGCCTTTAGCCGGAGGGTACAATGAGCAGTTCTTC. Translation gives CASTPLAGGYNEQFF.